This T cell receptor (beta chain) comes out of a study of shared clonotypes between healthy human individuals. At the level of the study: Participating donors consisted of two women and a few men aged 18 to 49. General study points: For naive CD4 cells, roughly 4.8% of clonotypes were shared across a handful of donors.

Notes on this clone: Its antigen is not known.

TCRdb's copy holds only in-frame clones and misses some; the assay was immunoSEQ multiplex PCR. Here the sample spans over 950,000 clones, approximately 80% being singletons. Sequenced input: memory CD4+ T cells from PBMCs. As for subset: CD45RA-negative fraction. The receptor comes from a man between 18 and 35 years old in good health. Some clones in this sample may be carry-over from other donors' samples.

CDR3 coding DNA: TGTGCCAGCAGCGTCCTGACTAGCGGGGAGACCCAGTACTTC. Its protein is CASSVLTSGETQYF. The V call is TRBV7-2, the J call TRBJ2-5, with 10 bases that match TRBD2. The V gene end was trimmed by 5 bases and the J gene end by 5 bases; junction bases not matched to a gene: 5. This CDR3 contains 14 residues. CDR1 SGHTA and CDR2 FQGNSA come from the germline V gene.